This T cell receptor beta chain was sequenced in a study of blood T cell repertoires in COVID-19 (TCRdb year 2020). For the wider study: Collaborator samples came from the United States, Italy and Spain and covered acute and convalescent phases of COVID-19. The prospective study material was composed of cDNA or gDNA derived from T cells, B-cell-depleted T cells, or PBMCs. A freely available public database, intended as a resource for researchers studying the immune response to SARS-CoV-2, is where the repertoires were released. Where available, HLA class I and class II types were obtained from metadata supplied by the sample provider rather than from assay-based typing. Deeply sampled blood TCRbeta repertoires from subjects exposed to, actively infected with, or recovered from COVID-19 were included in the dataset. Samples were obtained from the ongoing ImmuneRACE study (first 160 participants) and from 1,254 subjects provided by 6 global collaborators. Nearly every sample came with metadata listing a de-identified subject ID, COVID-19 status, age in years and sex.

With respect to this clone: The clone's antigen remains unknown. One base away there is no much larger clone; base qualities are not given.

TCRbeta CDR3 regions were amplified from genomic DNA by means of the immunoSEQ Assay, a bias-controlled multiplex PCR. As for the original processing: The number of nucleated cells in each sample was estimated from the amplification of reference gene primers within the assay. Sequence reads were collapsed and filtered to measure the absolute abundance of every unique TCRbeta CDR3 rearrangement. For each sample, productive Simpson clonality was calculated by taking the square root of Simpson's diversity index across productive rearrangements. TCRdb obtained this table from immuneACCESS and retained in-frame rearrangements with V and J assigned. These tables miss some clones; where compared with another copy, unresolved V genes account for less than half of the shortfall, and the remainder is unexplained. The V and J calls and clone size are taken from that table; D and trimming were inferred from the DNA. Here the sample has roughly 95,000 clones; approximately 82% occur a single time. Roughly 4% of the sample belongs to the ten largest clones.

Each collaborating institution followed its own protocols to collect whole blood in K2EDTA tubes. For TCRbeta analysis, collaborator samples were shipped as frozen whole blood, as isolated PBMCs, or as DNA extracted from either sample type. Beyond this particular receptor, the publication reports: The quantity of clinical and demographic metadata differed by source and by participant and was supplied without curation.

Inclusive of the bounding cysteine and phenylalanine, the CDR3 is 16 residues long. The sequence is cut down to CDR3 DNA, 48 bases in frame from base 1. Compared with germline, V lacks 5 bases and J lacks 0 bases; bases without a gene match: 9. Sequences SGHAT (CDR1) and FQNNGV (CDR2) are obtained from the germline V gene. The sequenced material came from peripheral blood. This TCR was sampled from a man aged 55 to 70 with acute or convalescent COVID-19. The chain was built from TRBV11-2 and TRBJ1-2, and 7 bases in between align with TRBD1. The CDR3 amino acid sequence is: CASSVHGTEANYGYTF. The base sequence is TGTGCCAGCAGCGTGCACGGGACAGAAGCTAACTATGGCTACACCTTC.